This T cell receptor beta chain emerged from a study of radiotherapy plus CTLA-4 blockade in lung cancer. Study-level background: Objective responses were observed in 15% to 20% of patients, and disease control was achieved by about 30%. General study points: Interferon-beta and early blood T cell clone dynamics reportedly predicted response best. Researchers report tumor-derived TCR clones expanding in blood after radiotherapy plus ipilimumab.

The table came from immunoSEQ multiplex PCR; TCRdb's copy has only in-frame clones and leaves some out. Counted here are 50,000 to 65,000 clones, roughly 79% occurring once; the ten biggest clones make up 6% to 7%. Germline CDR1 and CDR2: LGHNA and YSLEER. V shed 0 bases and J shed 0 bases, with 9 bases lying between them. This CDR3 is 16 amino acids long. Note on this clone: Antigen specificity is unknown.

Focal radiation and CTLA-4 blockade (ipilimumab) were tested in chemo-refractory metastatic non-small-cell lung cancer patients. The sample in question was peripheral blood, obtained from a patient treated with radiotherapy plus ipilimumab. This chain connects TRBV4-3 to TRBJ1-3; possible D gene TRBD1, 5 bases. This clonotype originated in a human donor with non-small cell lung cancer whose response to radiotherapy plus ipilimumab could not be evaluated. This CDR3 reads CASSQDLGGSGNTIYF. CDR3 coding DNA: TGCGCCAGCAGCCAAGATTTGGGGGGCTCTGGAAACACCATATATTTT.